This TCR beta chain was captured in a study of blood T cell repertoires in COVID-19. For the study at large: Material from acute and convalescent COVID-19 was sourced from the United States, Italy and Spain. From T cells, B-cell-depleted T cells, or PBMCs came the material, which was cDNA or gDNA.

Cohort assignment relied on participant-reported clinical history. The table came from immunoSEQ multiplex PCR; TCRdb's copy has only in-frame clones and leaves some out. The repertoire holds roughly 200,000 clones, approximately 86% seen once, with more than 4% in the top ten. V gave up 6 bases and J gave up 4 bases; unmatched junction bases: 11. This CDR3 contains 15 residues. Germline V gene data show CDR1 as SNHLY and CDR2 as FYNNEI. The clonotype originates from a woman aged 25 to 39 who had been exposed to COVID-19. The chain joins TRBV2 to TRBJ1-1; TRBD1 agrees at 7 bases. Sequences were obtained from PBMCs or T cells enriched from blood (not recorded which). The CDR3 loop reads CASRRTGDKLTEAFF. DNA of the CDR3: TGTGCCAGCAGACGAACAGGGGACAAACTCACTGAAGCTTTCTTT.